This T cell receptor (beta chain) is from a study of blood T cell repertoires in COVID-19. Profiled with immunoSEQ multiplex PCR; TCRdb holds only in-frame clones, not every one. The table includes around 64,000 clones, 79% detected once. Germline loops: CDR1 SEHNR, CDR2 FQNEAQ (reference sequence). This CDR3 region has 14 residues. Trimming cost V 3 bases and J 2 bases, with 11 bases left between them. This clonotype was obtained from a man in his fifties or sixties with acute or convalescent COVID-19. This rearrangement joins TRBV7-9 to TRBJ2-7; tentative D call: TRBD2 (6 bases). What was sequenced was peripheral blood. CDR3 residues: CASSFAGPTYEQYF. The CDR3 nucleotides are TGTGCCAGCAGCTTTGCGGGACCCACCTACGAGCAGTACTTC.